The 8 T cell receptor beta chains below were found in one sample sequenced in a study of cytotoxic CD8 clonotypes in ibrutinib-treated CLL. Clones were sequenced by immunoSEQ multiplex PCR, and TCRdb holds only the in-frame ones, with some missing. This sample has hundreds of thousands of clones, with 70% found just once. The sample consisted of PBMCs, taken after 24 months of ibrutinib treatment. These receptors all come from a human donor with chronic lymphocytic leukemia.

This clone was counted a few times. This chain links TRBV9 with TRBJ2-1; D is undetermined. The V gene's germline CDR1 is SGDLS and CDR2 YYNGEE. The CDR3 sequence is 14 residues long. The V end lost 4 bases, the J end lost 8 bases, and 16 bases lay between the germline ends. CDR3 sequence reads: CASSYSMAGYEQFF. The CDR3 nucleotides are TGTGCCAGCAGCTACTCGATGGCCGGATATGAGCAGTTCTTC.

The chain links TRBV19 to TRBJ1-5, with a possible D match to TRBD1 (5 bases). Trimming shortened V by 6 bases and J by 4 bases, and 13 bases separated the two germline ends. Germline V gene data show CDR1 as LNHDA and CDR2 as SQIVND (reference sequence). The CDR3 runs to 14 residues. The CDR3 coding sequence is TGTGCCAGTAGCCAGGGTTCGGAGAATCAGCCCCAGCATTTT. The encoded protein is CASSQGSENQPQHF. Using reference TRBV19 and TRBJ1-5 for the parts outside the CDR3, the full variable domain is DGGITQSPKYLFRKEGQNVTLSCEQNLNHDAMYWYRQDPGQGLRLIYYSQIVNDFQKGDIAEGYSVSREKKESFPLTVTSAQKNPTAFYLCASSQGSENQPQHFGDGTRLSIL.

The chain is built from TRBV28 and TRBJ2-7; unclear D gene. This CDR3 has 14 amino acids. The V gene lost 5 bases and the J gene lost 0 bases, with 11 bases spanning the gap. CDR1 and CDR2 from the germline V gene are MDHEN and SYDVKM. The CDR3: CASSPHTFSYEQYF. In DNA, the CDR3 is TGTGCCAGCAGTCCTCACACCTTCTCCTACGAGCAGTACTTC.

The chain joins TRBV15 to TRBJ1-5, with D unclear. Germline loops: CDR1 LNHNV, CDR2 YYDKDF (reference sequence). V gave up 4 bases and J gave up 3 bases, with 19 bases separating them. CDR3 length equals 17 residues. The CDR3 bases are TGTGCCACCAGCACACAACTAGAAGGGTCTGACAATCAGCCCCAGCATTTT. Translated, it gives CATSTQLEGSDNQPQHF.

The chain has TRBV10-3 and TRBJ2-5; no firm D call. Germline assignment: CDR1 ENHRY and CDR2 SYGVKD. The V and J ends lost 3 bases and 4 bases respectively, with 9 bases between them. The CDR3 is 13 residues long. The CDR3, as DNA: TGTGCCATCAGTGATATAGCCGGAGAGACCCAGTACTTC. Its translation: CAISDIAGETQYF.

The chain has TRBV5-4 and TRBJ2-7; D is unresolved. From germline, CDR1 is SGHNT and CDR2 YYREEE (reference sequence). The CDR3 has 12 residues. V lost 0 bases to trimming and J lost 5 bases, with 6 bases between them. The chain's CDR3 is CASSLGLDEQYF. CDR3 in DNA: TGTGCCAGCAGCTTGGGACTTGACGAGCAGTACTTC.

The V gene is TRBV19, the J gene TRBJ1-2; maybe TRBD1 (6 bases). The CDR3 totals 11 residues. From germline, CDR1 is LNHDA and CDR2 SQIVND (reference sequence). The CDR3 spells CGAGANYGYTF. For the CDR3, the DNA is TGTGGGGCAGGGGCGAACTATGGCTACACCTTC.

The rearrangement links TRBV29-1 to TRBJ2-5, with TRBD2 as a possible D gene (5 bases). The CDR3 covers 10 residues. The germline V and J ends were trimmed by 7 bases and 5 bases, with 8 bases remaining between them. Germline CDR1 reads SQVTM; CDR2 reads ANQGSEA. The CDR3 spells CSAGDETQYF. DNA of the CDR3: TGCAGCGCCGGGGATGAGACCCAGTACTTC.